Presented here are 26 T cell receptor beta chains from one specimen sequenced in a study of blood T cell repertoires in COVID-19. Libraries were prepared by immunoSEQ multiplex PCR; TCRdb keeps only in-frame clonotypes and omits some of them. The sample holds approximately 160,000 clones, approximately 85% seen once. The source material was peripheral blood. These receptors all stem from a woman aged 60 to 75 with COVID-19, enrolled during active disease.

The chain recombines TRBV27 with TRBJ2-2; weak D call: TRBD1 (6 bases). This CDR3 has 13 amino acids. CDR1 is MNHEY, CDR2 SMNVEV, per germline (reference sequence). Trimming removed 10 bases from V and 0 bases from J, with 9 bases in between. The CDR3 reads CATRQANTGELFF. CDR3 DNA: TGTGCCACCAGACAGGCGAACACCGGGGAGCTGTTTTTT.

This sequence joins TRBV29-1 and TRBJ1-1, with no clear D. The germline V gene encodes CDR1 SQVTM and CDR2 ANQGSEA. This CDR3 region has 13 residues. V was trimmed by 5 bases and J by 2 bases, leaving 12 bases between them. CDR3 residues: CSVTVRVNTEAFF. In nucleotides, the CDR3 is TGCAGCGTTACAGTCCGAGTAAACACTGAAGCTTTCTTT.

CDR3 nucleotides: TGTGCCAGCAGTGGTAGGGGGCTGAGCAATCAGCCCCAGCATTTT. Its translation: CASSGRGLSNQPQHF. This rearrangement joins TRBV2 to TRBJ1-5, with 7 bases fitting TRBD1. J was trimmed by 1 base and V by 4 bases; bases with no gene match: 4. The CDR3 has 15 amino acids. Germline loops: CDR1 SNHLY, CDR2 FYNNEI.

The chain joins TRBV10-2 to TRBJ1-6, with 11 bases that match TRBD1. CDR1 WSHSY and CDR2 SAAADI come from the germline V gene. This CDR3 has 14 amino acids. Unmatched junction bases numbered 3, after V lost 6 bases and J lost 8 bases. CDR3 bases: TGCGCCAGCAGGAGGGGACAGGGGGATTCACCCCTCCACTTT. This translates into CASRRGQGDSPLHF.

The chain couples TRBV7-2 to TRBJ2-1, with 8 bases lining up with TRBD2. The CDR3 length is 15 residues. Germline V gene sequence: CDR1 SGHTA, CDR2 FQGNSA. The trim removed 2 bases at V and 3 bases at J, leaving 3 bases unmatched. This CDR3 is CASSLRGRYYNEQFF. The DNA of the CDR3 is TGTGCCAGCAGCTTACGCGGGAGGTACTACAATGAGCAGTTCTTC.

This chain connects TRBV5-4 to TRBJ2-1; D might be TRBD2 (5 bases). Deletions cut 2 bases from V and 6 bases from J, with 12 bases between. The CDR3 consists of 14 residues. The V gene's germline CDR1 is SGHNT and CDR2 YYREEE (reference sequence). The CDR3 DNA reads as TGTGCCAGCAGCTTTCGTCGGGAAGGCAATGAGCAGTTCTTC. As protein: CASSFRREGNEQFF.

The chain is built from TRBV7-2 and TRBJ2-7; the match to TRBD2 covers 9 bases. With V trimmed by 7 bases and J by 0 bases, 4 bases remained unmatched. CDR1 SGHTA and CDR2 FQGNSA come from the germline V gene. This CDR3 comprises 14 residues. This CDR3 reads CASNSGGSSYEQYF. CDR3 in DNA: TGTGCCAGCAATAGCGGGGGAAGCTCCTACGAGCAGTACTTC.

This clone was recorded only once. The chain has TRBV27 and TRBJ1-3, with 10 nucleotides matching TRBD1. Germline lookup yields CDR1 MNHEY and CDR2 SMNVEV (reference sequence). The trim removed 5 bases at V and 4 bases at J, leaving 11 bases unmatched. The CDR3 is made up of 17 amino acids. CDR3 DNA sequence: TGTGCCAGCAGTCCCCGAGGGGGGACAGGGGTCGGAAACACCATATATTTT. This translates into CASSPRGGTGVGNTIYF.

V and J are TRBV15 and TRBJ1-4, with TRBD1 identical over 8 bases. The ends lost 5 bases at V and 8 bases at J; junction bases unmatched: 7. The length of the CDR3 is 14 residues. Germline CDR1 reads LNHNV; CDR2 reads YYDKDF (reference sequence). CDR3 sequence: CATSFRTGTEKLFF. CDR3 coding DNA: TGTGCCACCAGCTTCCGGACAGGGACCGAAAAACTGTTTTTT.

The CDR3 sequence is CATSSGQGAGYTF. CDR3 coding DNA: TGTGCCACCAGCAGCGGACAGGGGGCTGGCTACACCTTC. The genes are TRBV15 and TRBJ1-2; 11 bases line up with TRBD1. Germline V lookup: CDR1 LNHNV, CDR2 YYDKDF (reference sequence). J lost 7 bases, V lost 3 bases, and 1 base had no gene match. The CDR3 spans 13 residues.

This sequence joins TRBV6-5 and TRBJ2-2, with TRBD1 matching 8 bases. Looked up from germline, CDR1 is MNHEY and CDR2 is SVGAGI. The CDR3 has 15 residues. V was clipped by 6 bases and J by 5 bases; unmatched bases: 8. The CDR3, as DNA: TGTGCCAGCAGACCGGTGGACAGGGAAACCGGGGAGCTGTTTTTT. This gives the protein CASRPVDRETGELFF.

V usage is TRBV10-3 and J usage is TRBJ2-3, with 12 bases fitting TRBD2. Unmatched junction bases numbered 3, after V lost 8 bases and J lost 9 bases. Germline V gene data show CDR1 as ENHRY and CDR2 as SYGVKD. CDR3 length: 12 amino acids. The CDR3 bases are TGTGCCATCGGGCTAGCGGGAGGGACGCAGTATTTT. Amino acids: CAIGLAGGTQYF.

The rearrangement uses TRBV11-2 and TRBJ1-2; 7 nucleotides line up with TRBD1. Germline V CDR1 and CDR2: SGHAT, FQNNGV. The CDR3 totals 13 residues. After removal of 3 bases from V and 7 bases from J, the junction contained 5 bases not matched to a gene. The CDR3 is CASSFEGARGYTF. CDR3 sequence (DNA): TGTGCCAGCAGCTTTGAGGGGGCCCGTGGCTACACCTTC.

V gene TRBV9 combines with J gene TRBJ1-2; no reliable D call. Per the germline V gene, CDR1 is SGDLS and CDR2 is YYNGEE. Trimming stripped 3 bases from V and 3 bases from J, with 6 bases between. The CDR3 extends over 12 amino acids. CDR3 residues: CASSGQDYGYTF. DNA for the CDR3: TGTGCCAGCAGCGGACAAGACTATGGCTACACCTTC.

The V gene is TRBV5-1, the J gene TRBJ1-2; weak D call: TRBD1 (6 bases). The length of the CDR3 is 16 residues. Trimming left V 3 bases short and J 8 bases short, with 23 bases between. Germline V gives CDR1 SGHRS, CDR2 YFSETQ. CDR3 DNA: TGCGCCAGCAGCTCCCTTTCACCCACAGGGCGACGAGGCTACACCTTC. This codes for CASSSLSPTGRRGYTF. The full variable domain, in which reference TRBV5-1 and TRBJ1-2 provide the parts outside the CDR3, is KAGVTQTPRYLIKTRGQQVTLSCSPISGHRSVSWYQQTPGQGLQFLFEYFSETQRNKGNFPGRFSGRQFSNSRSEMNVSTLELGDSALYLCASSSLSPTGRRGYTFGSGTRLTVV.

This chain uses TRBV27 with TRBJ2-7, with a weak D call TRBD2 (5 bases). This CDR3 spans 14 amino acids. Germline V gene sequence: CDR1 MNHEY, CDR2 SMNVEV (reference sequence). The V end was cut by 5 bases, the J end by 9 bases, with 20 bases between. The CDR3 nucleotides are TGTGCCAGCAGTCCGGCGGGTAGTCTACGAGCGCAGTACTTC. The encoded protein is CASSPAGSLRAQYF.

The V call is TRBV25-1, the J call TRBJ1-1; 7 bases match TRBD1. Per the germline V gene, CDR1 is MGHDK and CDR2 is SYGVNS. The CDR3 runs to 12 residues. The ends lost 4 bases at V and 11 bases at J; junction bases unmatched: 7. The CDR3 region has the DNA TGTGCCAGCAGTGCTACAGGGGCTGGGGCTTTCTTT. Its protein is CASSATGAGAFF.

This chain uses TRBV6-6 with TRBJ1-4, with D perhaps matching TRBD1 (6 bases). The CDR3 extends over 14 amino acids. V gave up 8 bases and J gave up 8 bases, with 18 bases separating them. Germline CDR1 is MNHNY and CDR2 is SVGAGI (reference sequence). The chain's CDR3 is CASGMGQGLEKLFF. For the CDR3, the DNA is TGTGCCAGCGGAATGGGGCAGGGGCTAGAAAAACTGTTTTTT.

The chain combines TRBV3-1 (or the pseudogene TRBV3-2) with TRBJ1-6, with 11 bases fitting TRBD1. Unmatched junction bases numbered 3, after V lost 4 bases and J lost 10 bases. The CDR3 covers 14 residues. Looked up from germline, CDR1 is LGHDT and CDR2 is YNNKEL (reference sequence). This CDR3 reads CASSPDRGRSPLHF. The CDR3 DNA is TGTGCCAGCAGCCCGGACAGGGGGCGATCACCCCTCCACTTT.

This clone was seen ten or more times. The chain combines TRBV7-8 with TRBJ1-3, with D perhaps matching TRBD1 (5 bases). The V end lost 0 bases, the J end lost 0 bases, and 9 bases lay between the germline ends. The CDR3 runs to 16 residues. Germline V gene sequence: CDR1 SGHVS, CDR2 FQNEAQ. CDR3 protein: CASSLARTLSGNTIYF. The CDR3 DNA sequence: TGTGCCAGCAGCTTAGCGCGGACACTCTCTGGAAACACCATATATTTT.

This chain joins TRBV7-2 and TRBJ2-6; 7 bases line up with TRBD2. The germline V gene encodes CDR1 SGHTA and CDR2 FQGNSA. V shed 3 bases, J shed 0 bases, and the junction held 8 bases outside the gene matches. The length of the CDR3 is 18 residues. Written as DNA, the CDR3 is TGTGCCAGCAGCTTGACCGGCGGGGGTATCTCTGGGGCCAACGTCCTGACTTTC. It yields the protein CASSLTGGGISGANVLTF.

The rearrangement joins TRBV6-2 or TRBV6-3 to TRBJ2-7; D gene ambiguous. Germline V lookup: CDR1 MNHEY, CDR2 SVGEGT. This CDR3 is built from 13 residues. The V gene lost 6 bases and the J gene lost 3 bases, with 12 bases spanning the gap. The CDR3, as DNA: TGTGCCAGCAGCCAGACACATCTCTACGAGCAGTACTTC. This sequence encodes CASSQTHLYEQYF.

The chain couples TRBV9 to TRBJ2-3; no clear D gene. Germline CDR1 SGDLS, CDR2 YYNGEE. CDR3 length: 16 residues. The V end lost 0 bases, the J end lost 5 bases, and 16 bases lay between the germline ends. The CDR3 spells CASSVGLSRVGDTQYF. CDR3 in DNA: TGTGCCAGCAGCGTAGGCCTTAGTCGGGTAGGAGATACGCAGTATTTT.

V gene TRBV3-1 (or the pseudogene TRBV3-2) combines with J gene TRBJ1-2; 8 bases match TRBD1. V lost 2 bases to trimming and J lost 5 bases; unmatched junction nucleotides: 1. Germline V lookup: CDR1 LGHDT, CDR2 YNNKEL (reference sequence). CDR3 length equals 13 residues. The CDR3 nucleotides are TGTGCCAGCAGCCAAAGGACAGGGTATGGCTACACCTTC. Translated: CASSQRTGYGYTF.

The V and J genes are TRBV9 and TRBJ2-7, with 11 nucleotides matching TRBD2. The CDR3 covers 15 residues. The germline gives CDR1 SGDLS, CDR2 YYNGEE. V gave up 4 bases and J gave up 2 bases; unmatched junction bases: 5. DNA of the CDR3: TGTGCCAGCAGCCAACTAGCGGGGGCGACCTACGAGCAGTACTTC. It specifies CASSQLAGATYEQYF.

The rearrangement uses TRBV7-3 and TRBJ1-1; unclear D gene. This CDR3 is built from 13 residues. Germline V gene data show CDR1 as SGHTA and CDR2 as FQGTGA. Trimming took 1 base from V and 1 from J, leaving 4 bases between them. The CDR3 DNA is TGTGCCAGCAGCTTAAACGGGAACACTGAAGCTTTCTTT. Amino acids: CASSLNGNTEAFF.